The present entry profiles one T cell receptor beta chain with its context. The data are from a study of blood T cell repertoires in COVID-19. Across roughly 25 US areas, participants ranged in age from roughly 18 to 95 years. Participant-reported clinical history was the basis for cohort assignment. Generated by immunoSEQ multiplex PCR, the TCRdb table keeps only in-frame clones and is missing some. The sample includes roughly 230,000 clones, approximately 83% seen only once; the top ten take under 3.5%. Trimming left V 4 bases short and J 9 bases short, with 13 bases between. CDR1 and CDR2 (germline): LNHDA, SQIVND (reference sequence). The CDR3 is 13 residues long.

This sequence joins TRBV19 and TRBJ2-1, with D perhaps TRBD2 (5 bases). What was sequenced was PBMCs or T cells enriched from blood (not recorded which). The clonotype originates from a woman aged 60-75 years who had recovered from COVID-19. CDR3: CASSTRGSLEQFF. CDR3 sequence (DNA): TGTGCCAGTAGTACCCGTGGGAGCCTTGAGCAGTTCTTC.